The clone carrying this TCR beta chain was observed a handful of times. Its antigen is undetermined. This entry is derived from a study of post-analysis software for immune sequencing data. Study-level results: Patients used five TRBV segments, including TRBV5-6, TRBV5-1 and TRBV20-1, more often than controls.

Germline CDR1 is SGHVS and CDR2 is FQNEAQ. This CDR3 spans 16 amino acids. Trimming removed 3 bases at V and 0 bases at J, with 12 bases between. The library was made from cDNA and included unique molecular identifiers. Approximately 0.5 million cDNA molecules were recovered from an input of about 1 to 10 million T cells. TCRdb analysed the PCR reads with MiXCR anew, one entry per CDR3 protein. This table has roughly 580,000 distinct CDR3 sequences, about 44% appearing once. The chain joins TRBV7-8 to TRBJ2-1; D gene ambiguous. This receptor was obtained from a girl between 5 and 17 years old with multiple sclerosis. The sample taken for sequencing was blood. The CDR3 region is CASSLTGASSYNEQFF. The DNA of the CDR3 is TGTGCCAGCAGCTTGACTGGCGCCAGCTCCTACAATGAGCAGTTCTTC.